The clone carrying this TCR beta chain was detected a few times. Its target is not known. This sample stems from a study of beta chain features in type 1 diabetes. General study findings and limits: Researchers caution that PCR might favor shorter templates, equally among patients and controls. Naive, central memory and regulatory TCRB repertoires appeared more similar among patients than healthy donors.

After removal of 2 bases from V and 0 bases from J, the junction contained 3 bases not matched to a gene. Germline CDR1 and CDR2: LGHNA and YSLEER. CDR3 length: 16 residues. Of the isolated RNA, all was reverse transcribed, and so the sequenced material was expressed TCRB transcripts. Data came from immunoSEQ multiplex PCR; TCRdb stores just in-frame clones and leaves some out. The table lists about 250,000 clones, 14% of them singletons, with about 0.024% in the top ten. The rearrangement uses TRBV4-3 and TRBJ2-2, with 7 nucleotides matching TRBD2. The clonotype comes from a woman between 35 and 50 years old in good health. Sequencing used naive CD4+ T cells from blood. CDR3 DNA sequence: TGCGCCAGCAGCCAACCGGGGGGTACGAACACCGGGGAGCTGTTTTTT. It specifies CASSQPGGTNTGELFF.